This TCR beta chain stems from a study of blood T cell repertoires in COVID-19. Study at large: Both acute and convalescent COVID-19 samples were obtained from the United States, Italy and Spain. Sources were T cells, B-cell-depleted T cells, or PBMCs; the material itself was cDNA or gDNA.

Study processing details: Amplification of reference gene primers was used by the study to estimate nucleated cell counts. The repertoire was sequenced with immunoSEQ multiplex PCR; TCRdb's copy has only in-frame clones and lacks some. V and J calls and clone size are those listed in that table; D and trimming were worked out from the DNA. This sample has around 100,000 clones, with 70% to 85% found just once. This CDR3 contains 16 residues. Trimming took 4 bases from V and 3 from J; bases not matched to a gene: 9. Germline CDR1 is MNHEY and CDR2 is SMNVEV (reference sequence). The sequence was collected from a man between 70 and 80 years old with active or convalescent COVID-19. Sequenced material: peripheral blood. V is TRBV27 and J is TRBJ1-2, with 9 bases fitting TRBD1. The DNA for the CDR3 is TGTGCCAGCAGTTCTGGAACAGGGGGCGCGGACTATGGCTACACCTTC. It encodes CASSSGTGGADYGYTF.